This T cell receptor beta chain appears in the sequencing data of a study of shared clonotypes between healthy human individuals. Clones were read by immunoSEQ multiplex PCR, and TCRdb kept only the in-frame ones, dropping some. The sample consists of about 2.5 million clones, around 90% of them appearing once. V dropped 4 bases and J dropped 5; count of bases not matched to a gene: 4. CDR1 and CDR2 from the germline V gene are MDHEN and SYDVKM. The CDR3 is 13 amino acids. The clonotype was recovered from a man aged 18 to 30 in good health. Some clones in this sample may be carry-over from other donors' samples. Sequenced sample: naive CD4+ T cells from PBMCs. The subset: CD45RA+ positively selected. The V call is TRBV28, the J call TRBJ2-7, with TRBD2 matching over 8 bases. The CDR3: CASSSGLAHEQYF. CDR3 nucleotides: TGTGCCAGCAGTTCCGGACTAGCTCACGAGCAGTACTTC.